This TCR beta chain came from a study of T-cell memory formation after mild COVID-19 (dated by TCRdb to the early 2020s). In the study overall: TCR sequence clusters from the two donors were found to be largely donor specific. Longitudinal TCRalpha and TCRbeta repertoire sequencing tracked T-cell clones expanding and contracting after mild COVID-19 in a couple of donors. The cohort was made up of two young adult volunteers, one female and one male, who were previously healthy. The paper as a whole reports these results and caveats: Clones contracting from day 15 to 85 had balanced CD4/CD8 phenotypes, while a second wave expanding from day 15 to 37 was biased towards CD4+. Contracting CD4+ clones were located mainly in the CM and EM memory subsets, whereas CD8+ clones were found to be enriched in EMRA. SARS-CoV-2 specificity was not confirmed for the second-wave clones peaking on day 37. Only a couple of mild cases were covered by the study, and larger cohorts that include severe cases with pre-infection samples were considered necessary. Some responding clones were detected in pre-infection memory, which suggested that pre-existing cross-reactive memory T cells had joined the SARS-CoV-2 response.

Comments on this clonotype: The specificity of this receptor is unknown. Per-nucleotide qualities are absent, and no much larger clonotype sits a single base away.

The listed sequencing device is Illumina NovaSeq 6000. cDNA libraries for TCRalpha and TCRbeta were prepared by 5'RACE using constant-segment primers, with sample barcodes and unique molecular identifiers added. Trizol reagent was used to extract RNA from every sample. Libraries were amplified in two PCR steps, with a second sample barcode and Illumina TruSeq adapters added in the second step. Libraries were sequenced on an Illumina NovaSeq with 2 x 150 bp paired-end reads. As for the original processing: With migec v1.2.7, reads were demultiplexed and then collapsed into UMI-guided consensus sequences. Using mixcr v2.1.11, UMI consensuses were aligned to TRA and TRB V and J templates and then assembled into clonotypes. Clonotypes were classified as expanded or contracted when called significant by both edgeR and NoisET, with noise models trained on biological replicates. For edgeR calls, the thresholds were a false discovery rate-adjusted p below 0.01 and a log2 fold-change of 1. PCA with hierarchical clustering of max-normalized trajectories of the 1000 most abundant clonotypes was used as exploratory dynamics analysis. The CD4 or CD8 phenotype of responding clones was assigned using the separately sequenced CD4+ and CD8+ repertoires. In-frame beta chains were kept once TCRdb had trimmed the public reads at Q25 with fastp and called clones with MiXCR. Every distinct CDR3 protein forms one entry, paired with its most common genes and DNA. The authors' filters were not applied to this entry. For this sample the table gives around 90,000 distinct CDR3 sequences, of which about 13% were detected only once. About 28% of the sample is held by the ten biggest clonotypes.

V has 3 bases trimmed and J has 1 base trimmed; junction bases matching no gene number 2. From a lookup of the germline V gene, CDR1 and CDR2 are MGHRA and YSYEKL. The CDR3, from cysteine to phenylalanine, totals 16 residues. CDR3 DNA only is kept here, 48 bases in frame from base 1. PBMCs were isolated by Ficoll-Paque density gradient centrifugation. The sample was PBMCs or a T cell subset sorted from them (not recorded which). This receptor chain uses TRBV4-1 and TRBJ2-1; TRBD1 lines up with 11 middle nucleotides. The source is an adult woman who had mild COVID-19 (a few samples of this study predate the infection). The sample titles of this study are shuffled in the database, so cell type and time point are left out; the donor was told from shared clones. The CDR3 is CASSQGDRGSYNEQFF. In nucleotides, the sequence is TGCGCCAGCAGCCAGGGGGACAGGGGGTCCTACAATGAGCAGTTCTTC.